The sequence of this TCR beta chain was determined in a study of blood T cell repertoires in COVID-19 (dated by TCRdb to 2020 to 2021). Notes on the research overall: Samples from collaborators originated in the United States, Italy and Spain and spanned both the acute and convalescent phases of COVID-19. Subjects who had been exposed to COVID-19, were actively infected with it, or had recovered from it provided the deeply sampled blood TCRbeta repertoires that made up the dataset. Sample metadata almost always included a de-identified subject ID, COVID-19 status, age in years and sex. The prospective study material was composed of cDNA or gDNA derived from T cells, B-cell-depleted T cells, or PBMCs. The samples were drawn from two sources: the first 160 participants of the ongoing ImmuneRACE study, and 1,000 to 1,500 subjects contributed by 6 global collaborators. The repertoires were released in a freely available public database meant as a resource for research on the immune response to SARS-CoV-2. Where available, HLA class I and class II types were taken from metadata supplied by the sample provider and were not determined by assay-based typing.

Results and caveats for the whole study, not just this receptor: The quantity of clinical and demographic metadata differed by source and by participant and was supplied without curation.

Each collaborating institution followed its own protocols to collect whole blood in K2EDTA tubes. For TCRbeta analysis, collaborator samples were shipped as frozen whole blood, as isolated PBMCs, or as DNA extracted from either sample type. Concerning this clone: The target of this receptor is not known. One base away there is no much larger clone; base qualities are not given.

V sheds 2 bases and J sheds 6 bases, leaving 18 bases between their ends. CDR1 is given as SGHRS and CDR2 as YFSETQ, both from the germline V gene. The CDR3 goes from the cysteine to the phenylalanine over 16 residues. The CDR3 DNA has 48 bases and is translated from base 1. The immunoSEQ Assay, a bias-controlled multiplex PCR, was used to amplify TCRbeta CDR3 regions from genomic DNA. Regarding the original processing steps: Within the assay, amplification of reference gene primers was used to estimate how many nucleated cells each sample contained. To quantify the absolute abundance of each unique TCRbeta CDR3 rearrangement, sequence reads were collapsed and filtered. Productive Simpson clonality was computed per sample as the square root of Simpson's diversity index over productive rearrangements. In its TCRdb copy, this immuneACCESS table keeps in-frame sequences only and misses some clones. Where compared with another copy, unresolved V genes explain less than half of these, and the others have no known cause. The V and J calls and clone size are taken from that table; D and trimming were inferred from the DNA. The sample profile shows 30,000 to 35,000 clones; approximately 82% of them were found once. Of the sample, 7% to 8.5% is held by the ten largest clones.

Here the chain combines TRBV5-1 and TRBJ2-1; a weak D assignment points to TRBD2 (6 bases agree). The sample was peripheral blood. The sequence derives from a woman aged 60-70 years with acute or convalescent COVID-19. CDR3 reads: CASSLRGGVAINEQFF. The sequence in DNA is TGCGCCAGCAGCTTACGAGGAGGGGTTGCAATCAATGAGCAGTTCTTC.